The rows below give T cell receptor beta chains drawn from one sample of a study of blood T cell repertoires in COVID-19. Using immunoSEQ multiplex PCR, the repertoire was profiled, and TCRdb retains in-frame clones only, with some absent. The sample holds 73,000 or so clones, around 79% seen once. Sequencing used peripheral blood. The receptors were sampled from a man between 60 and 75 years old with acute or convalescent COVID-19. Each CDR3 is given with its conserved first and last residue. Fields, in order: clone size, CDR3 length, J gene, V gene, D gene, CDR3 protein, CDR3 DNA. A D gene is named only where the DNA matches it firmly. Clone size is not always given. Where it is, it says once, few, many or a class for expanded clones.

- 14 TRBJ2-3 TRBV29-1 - CSVEGIRGADTQYF TGCAGCGTTGAAGGGATCAGGGGAGCAGATACGCAGTATTTT
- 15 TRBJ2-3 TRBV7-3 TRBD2 CASSLSGGNTDTQYF TGTGCCAGCAGCTTGAGCGGGGGGAACACAGATACGCAGTATTTT
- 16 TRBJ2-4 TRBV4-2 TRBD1 CASSLKTGESKNIQYF TGTGCCAGCAGCCTAAAGACAGGGGAAAGCAAAAACATTCAGTACTTC
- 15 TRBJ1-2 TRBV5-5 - CASSLRNDGSDGYTF TGTGCCAGCAGCTTGAGGAATGACGGTAGCGATGGCTACACCTTC
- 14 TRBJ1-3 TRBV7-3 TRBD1 CASSSGGSGNTIYF TGTGCCAGCAGCTCAGGGGGGTCTGGAAACACCATATATTTT
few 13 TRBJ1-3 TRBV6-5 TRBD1 CASSTSGQDAIYF TGTGCCAGCAGTACCTCTGGACAGGATGCCATATATTTT
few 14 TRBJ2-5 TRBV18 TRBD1 CASSRNRDRETQYF TGTGCCAGCTCCCGGAACCGGGACAGAGAGACCCAGTACTTC
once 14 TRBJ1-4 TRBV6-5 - CASSGIATNEKLFF TGTGCCAGCAGCGGGATTGCAACTAATGAAAAACTGTTTTTT
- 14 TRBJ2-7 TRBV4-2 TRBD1 CASSQGQGNYEQYF TGTGCCAGCAGCCAAGGACAGGGAAACTACGAGCAGTACTTC
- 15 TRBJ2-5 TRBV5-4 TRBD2 CASSPSGGLQETQYF TGTGCCAGCAGCCCTAGCGGGGGGCTCCAAGAGACCCAGTACTTC
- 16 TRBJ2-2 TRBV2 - CASRAQDRLNTGELFF TGTGCCAGCAGAGCCCAGGACAGACTGAACACCGGGGAGCTGTTTTTT
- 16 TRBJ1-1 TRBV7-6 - CASSLAVVREATEAFF TGTGCCAGCAGCTTAGCGGTCGTCAGGGAGGCGACTGAAGCTTTCTTT
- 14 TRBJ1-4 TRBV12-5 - CASGLLGRFEKLFF TGTGCTAGTGGTCTGCTTGGGAGATTTGAAAAACTGTTTTTT
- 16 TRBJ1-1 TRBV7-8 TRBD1 CASSLERGRGGVAAFF TGTGCCAGCAGCTTAGAGAGGGGGCGCGGAGGAGTTGCAGCTTTCTTT
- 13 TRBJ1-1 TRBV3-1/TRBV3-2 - CASSDTGRTEAFF TGTGCCAGCAGCGACACAGGGCGGACTGAAGCTTTCTTT
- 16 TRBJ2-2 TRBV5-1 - CASSWELDIDTGELFF TGCGCCAGCAGCTGGGAATTGGACATCGACACCGGGGAGCTGTTTTTT
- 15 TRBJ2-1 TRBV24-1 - CATSDEGNNINEQFF TGTGCCACCAGTGATGAGGGCAACAACATCAATGAGCAGTTCTTC
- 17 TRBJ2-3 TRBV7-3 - CASSLTAPGSGTDTQYF TGTGCCAGCAGCTTAACGGCCCCGGGTAGCGGCACAGATACGCAGTATTTT
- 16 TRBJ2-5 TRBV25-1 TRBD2 CASRGRGLAGEETQYF TGTGCCAGCAGGGGGAGGGGACTAGCGGGGGAAGAGACCCAGTACTTC
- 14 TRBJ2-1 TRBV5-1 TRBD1 CASSLDTGDNEQFF TGCGCCAGCAGCTTGGATACAGGGGACAATGAGCAGTTCTTC
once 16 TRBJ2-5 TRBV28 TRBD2 CASSHLTSGSQETQYF TGTGCCAGCAGTCACCTGACTAGCGGGAGCCAAGAGACCCAGTACTTC
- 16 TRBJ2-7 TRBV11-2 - CASTRGSQGGAYEQYF TGTGCCAGCACCCGGGGGTCGCAAGGGGGCGCGTACGAGCAGTACTTC
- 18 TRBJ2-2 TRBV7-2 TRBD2 CASSHRSGLALITGELFF TGTGCCAGCAGCCACCGATCGGGACTAGCGTTAATCACCGGGGAGCTGTTTTTT
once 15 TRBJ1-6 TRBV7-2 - CASSQNGGSNSPLHF TGTGCCAGCAGCCAAAACGGGGGGTCGAATTCACCCCTCCACTTT
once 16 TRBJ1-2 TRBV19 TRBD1 CASSMALGGASDGYTF TGTGCCAGTAGTATGGCTTTAGGGGGCGCTTCGGATGGCTACACCTTC
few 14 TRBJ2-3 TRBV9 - CASSSRQPTDTQYF TGTGCCAGCAGCTCCCGACAGCCCACAGATACGCAGTATTTT
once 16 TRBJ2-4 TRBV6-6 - CASSPLTSFGKNIQYF TGTGCCAGCAGTCCCCTCACTAGCTTCGGCAAAAACATTCAGTACTTC